This T cell receptor (beta chain) appears in the sequencing data of a study of long-term antiretroviral therapy in people with HIV. General study points: Drawn between about 2004 and 2018, the blood was possibly obtained under older ART regimens.

Run at survey level, the immunoSEQ assay was version v3.0. Libraries were prepared by immunoSEQ multiplex PCR; TCRdb keeps only in-frame clonotypes and omits some of them. The table lists about 21,000 clones, around 81% of them singletons. Notes on this clone: Its specificity is unknown.

The sample was unsorted PBMCs, taken 0.1 years before starting antiretroviral therapy. The source is a man in his forties or fifties with HIV.

The CDR3 nucleotides read TGTGCCAGCAGTTCCGTGTCGCGATTCGAAGACAATCAGCCCCAGCATTTT. Protein product: CASSSVSRFEDNQPQHF. The chain links TRBV28 to TRBJ1-5, with D uncertain. The CDR3 is 17 amino acids. The germline CDR1 and CDR2 sequences are MDHEN and SYDVKM. Trimming removed 4 bases from V and 3 bases from J, with 19 bases in between. The full variable domain, in which reference TRBV28 and TRBJ1-5 provide the parts outside the CDR3, is DVKVTQSSRYLVKRTGEKVFLECVQDMDHENMFWYRQDPGLGLRLIYFSYDVKMKEKGDIPEGYSVSREKKERFSLILESASTNQTSMYLCASSSVSRFEDNQPQHFGDGTRLSIL.